The T cell receptor (beta chain) described here comes from a study of blood T cell repertoires in COVID-19. Study at large: PBMCs, B-cell-depleted T cells, or T cells were the source of the cDNA or gDNA that made up the material.

This clone has a handful of counts. Original processing methods: Amplification with reference gene primers provided the estimates of nucleated cell counts. Profiling relied on immunoSEQ multiplex PCR, and the TCRdb table lists in-frame clones only, not all of them. The V and J calls and clone size come from that table; D and trimming were worked out from the DNA. The sample has about 210,000 clones; over 75% are singletons. Material: PBMCs or T cells enriched from blood (not recorded which). The sequence was collected from a man in his forties who had recovered from COVID-19.

The CDR3 coding sequence is TGTGCCAGTAGTATACAGGGTGGAGCCCTCGGGGGCACTGAAGCTTTCTTT. This gives the protein CASSIQGGALGGTEAFF. The chain combines TRBV19 with TRBJ1-1, with D maybe TRBD1 (5 bases). V was cut by 2 bases and J by 4 bases, with 20 bases left in between. Looked up from germline, CDR1 is LNHDA and CDR2 is SQIVND (reference sequence). The CDR3 runs 17 residues.